This TCR beta chain stems from a study of blood T cell repertoires in COVID-19. Study-level background: T cells, B-cell-depleted T cells, or PBMCs provided the cDNA or gDNA that served as material.

In the original analysis: Reference gene primer amplification gave nucleated cell count estimates. Assay: immunoSEQ multiplex PCR; the TCRdb copy retains only in-frame clones and omits some. V and J calls plus clone size are reproduced from that table; the DNA served to infer D and trimming. The sample holds over 45,000 clones; 85% to 90% are singletons and the top ten take approximately 8%. The junction had 10 bases not matched to a gene; V was cut back by 3 bases and J by 7 bases. CDR1 and CDR2 from the germline V gene are SGDLS and YYNGEE. This CDR3 region has 14 residues. The receptor comes from a man aged 60 to 69 with active COVID-19. The chain joins TRBV9 to TRBJ2-7; the match to TRBD1 covers 7 bases. Sequenced: peripheral blood. The CDR3 sequence: CASSDGRQGREQYF. The CDR3 nucleotides read TGTGCCAGCAGCGACGGGCGACAGGGTAGAGAGCAGTACTTC.